The text below deals with one TCR beta chain. Method: immunoSEQ multiplex PCR; TCRdb's copy keeps in-frame clones and lacks some. The table lists 90,000 to 100,000 clones, approximately 81% of them singletons. The data were taken from a study of control samples from healthy donors and cancer patients. The TCR sequence derives from a woman in her 30s in good health. Input material: blood.

Here the CDR3 reads CATRSGASGNTIYF. DNA for the CDR3: TGTGCCACCAGGTCGGGAGCCTCTGGAAACACCATATATTTT. This chain connects TRBV19 to TRBJ1-3; D uncertain. V was trimmed by 10 bases and J by 0 bases, leaving 13 bases between them. CDR1 is LNHDA, CDR2 SQIVND, per germline (reference sequence). The CDR3 is 14 amino acids.